The following is a T cell receptor (beta chain) sequence with its context. Its antigen is still unknown. Only in-frame clones appear in the TCRdb table, and some are missing; sequencing was by immunoSEQ multiplex PCR. Of roughly 75,000 clones listed, roughly 94% are singletons. The data were obtained in a study of cytomegalovirus exposure and HLA in healthy donors. Overall study: A later analysis reported the same platform for the 90 to 150 validation repertoires and the approximately 720 first-cohort repertoires.

V was clipped by 4 bases and J by 0 bases; unmatched bases: 3. Germline V gene sequence: CDR1 SGHRS, CDR2 YFSETQ. The CDR3 has 14 amino acids. Study observations and caveats: The tendency of first-cohort TCR clusters to co-occur in the 110 or so validation repertoires emerged from a later analysis. Researchers counted over 150 TCR beta chains as cytomegalovirus-associated.

The specimen sequenced was PBMCs. This TCR was recovered from a woman between 18 and 29 years old in good health and CMV-seropositive. The V and J genes are TRBV5-1 and TRBJ1-1; TRBD1 matches 7 bases. CDR3 nucleotides: TGCGCCAGCAGCCCGGGACAGATGAACACTGAAGCTTTCTTT. Protein sequence: CASSPGQMNTEAFF.